A selection of T cell receptor beta chains follows, all from one sample in a study of OX40 agonist ivuxolimab in advanced cancers. TCRdb keeps only in-frame clones here, not all; method: immunoSEQ multiplex PCR. The repertoire holds 60,000 or so clones, with less than 90% as singletons. The sequences come from CD4+ or CD8+ T cells sorted from blood, collected in a trial of the OX40 agonist ivuxolimab. The receptors stem from an adult with an advanced solid tumor such as melanoma, head and neck, liver or kidney cancer. CDR3s include the opening cysteine and the closing phenylalanine or tryptophan. The D gene is left open where the match is weak. Rows give clone size only sometimes, using once, few, many, or a class for an expanded clone.

V gene	D gene	J gene	clone size	CDR3 DNA	CDR3 protein
TRBV4-2	NA	TRBJ2-4	NA	TGTGCCAGCAGCCCCACAATTACCCCAGGAGGACCTCAGTACTTC	CASSPTITPGGPQYF
TRBV19	NA	TRBJ1-3	NA	TGTGCCAGTACCGACAGCGTCGAACTCAGAAACACCATATATTTT	CASTDSVELRNTIYF
TRBV29-1	TRBD1	TRBJ2-3	NA	TGCAGCGTTCGGGACAGGGGAGGAACAGATACGCAGTATTTT	CSVRDRGGTDTQYF
TRBV7-8	TRBD2	TRBJ2-3	NA	TGTGCCAGCAGCCCTGAGCGGGGGGCTGCGGGTACGCAGTATTTT	CASSPERGAAGTQYF
TRBV15	NA	TRBJ2-5	NA	TGTGCCACCAGCAGAGATCAGAGAGAGACCCAGTACTTC	CATSRDQRETQYF
TRBV6-5	TRBD1	TRBJ2-2	NA	TGTGCCAGCAGTTACTCTTGGGACAGCCAAACCGGGGAGCTGTTTTTT	CASSYSWDSQTGELFF
TRBV19	TRBD1	TRBJ2-7	once	TGTGCCAGTAGTATAGCCGGGACAGGGCTGTACGAGCAGTACTTC	CASSIAGTGLYEQYF
TRBV4-3	NA	TRBJ2-2	NA	TGCGCCAGCAGCCAAGAGGAGGGAACGAACACCGGGGAGCTGTTTTTT	CASSQEEGTNTGELFF
TRBV7-2	NA	TRBJ2-5	NA	TGTGCCAGCAGCTTGAGGCAGAGTGAGACCCAGTACTTC	CASSLRQSETQYF
TRBV11-1	NA	TRBJ2-7	once	TGTGCCAGCAGCCTAACTATCAAGGACGAGCAGTACTTC	CASSLTIKDEQYF
TRBV27	TRBD1	TRBJ2-7	NA	TGTGCCAGCAGTCCTGGGACAGGAACAAGCTCCTACGAGCAGTACTTC	CASSPGTGTSSYEQYF
TRBV5-4	NA	TRBJ1-2	NA	TGTGCCAGCAGCTTGACTGTCTATGGCTACACCTTC	CASSLTVYGYTF
TRBV6-5	TRBD1	TRBJ2-7	few	TGTGCCAGCAGCCGGACAGGGGGATCTTACGAGCAGTACTTC	CASSRTGGSYEQYF
TRBV27	TRBD1	TRBJ1-4	NA	TGTGCCAGCGGACCAGGGGGGGCAACTAATGAAAAACTGTTTTTT	CASGPGGATNEKLFF
TRBV6-1	TRBD2	TRBJ2-3	NA	TGTGCCAGCAATCCCCGCGGGGGAATAAATACGCAGTATTTT	CASNPRGGINTQYF
TRBV5-4	NA	TRBJ1-2	NA	TGTGCCAGCGTCCCTGTAGGCGGTCTTAACTATGGCTACACCTTC	CASVPVGGLNYGYTF
TRBV7-6	TRBD1	TRBJ1-3	few	TGTGCCAGCAGCTTACTGGACAGGACTGCAGAGGGGAACTCTGGAAACACCATATATTTT	CASSLLDRTAEGNSGNTIYF
TRBV5-4	TRBD1	TRBJ1-2	NA	TGTGCCAGCAGGGTGAGGTTGGGACAGGGGTCCAAGAATGGCTACACCTTC	CASRVRLGQGSKNGYTF
TRBV2	NA	TRBJ1-1	NA	TGTGCCAGCCTCCGGGGGACCTTGAACACTGAAGCTTTCTTT	CASLRGTLNTEAFF
TRBV10-3	TRBD2	TRBJ2-7	NA	TGTGCCATATACCGGGAGGCCCAGGGCGAGCAGTACTTC	CAIYREAQGEQYF
TRBV29-1	NA	TRBJ1-5	NA	TGCAGCGTTGCCCCGGGAGGGGACAATCAGCCCCAGCATTTT	CSVAPGGDNQPQHF
TRBV5-6	NA	TRBJ1-2	NA	TGTGCCAGCAGCCATGGGACTACTGTGGGCTACACCTTC	CASSHGTTVGYTF
TRBV5-5	NA	TRBJ2-1	NA	TGTGCCAGCAGCTTTGGCCCCCAACGCACTAGGCTCAATGAGCAGTTCTTC	CASSFGPQRTRLNEQFF
TRBV7-8	NA	TRBJ2-5	NA	TGTGCCAGCAGCTTAGCGCAGGGACTCCTGGAGACGGAGACCCAGTACTTC	CASSLAQGLLETETQYF
TRBV29-1	NA	TRBJ2-1	NA	TGCAGCGTCAAGGGGGCGCGGGGAGATTACAATGAGCAGTTCTTC	CSVKGARGDYNEQFF
TRBV5-1	TRBD1	TRBJ2-5	NA	TGCGCCAGCAGCCCATACACGGGACAGGGTAAAGAGACCCAGTACTTC	CASSPYTGQGKETQYF
TRBV6-1	NA	TRBJ2-1	NA	TGTGCCAGCAGTGAAAGGCGCAATGAGCAGTTCTTC	CASSERRNEQFF
TRBV7-3	NA	TRBJ2-7	NA	TGTGCCAGCAGCTCGCGGCCCGGCATACTCTACGAGCAGTACTTC	CASSSRPGILYEQYF
TRBV11-3	NA	TRBJ2-1	NA	TGTGCCAGCAGCTTAAATTCTAGGGGTAATGAGCAGTTCTTC	CASSLNSRGNEQFF
TRBV30	NA	TRBJ1-5	NA	TGTGCCTGGAGTCTCGGACCGGGGACTCAGCCCCAGCATTTT	CAWSLGPGTQPQHF
TRBV6-5	NA	TRBJ1-3	NA	TGTGCCAGCAGTTACTCCGGGGCTGGAAACACCATATATTTT	CASSYSGAGNTIYF
TRBV28	NA	TRBJ2-7	NA	TGTGCCAGCGGTGCGCAGTACGAGCAGTACTTC	CASGAQYEQYF
TRBV7-2	NA	TRBJ2-6	NA	TGTGCCAGCGTCCGCGCCGGCAGGGAGAGGTCTGGGGCCAACGTCCTGACTTTC	CASVRAGRERSGANVLTF
TRBV12-5	TRBD1	TRBJ2-5	few	TGTGCTAGTGGTTTCTCGAGGGGGGACAGGGTTATAACGGAGACCCAGTACTTC	CASGFSRGDRVITETQYF
TRBV7-3	TRBD1	TRBJ2-2	NA	TGTGCCAGCAGCCTCGGACAGGGAGACACCGGGGAGCTGTTTTTT	CASSLGQGDTGELFF
TRBV5-1	TRBD1	TRBJ2-2	NA	TGCGCCAGCAGTGCCCGGGACAGGGGGCTTACGAACACCGGGGAGCTGTTTTTT	CASSARDRGLTNTGELFF
TRBV27	NA	TRBJ1-5	NA	TGTGCCAGCAGTAAGCGGGGACCCGGGGGGGGCCTTAGCAATCAGCCCCAGCATTTT	CASSKRGPGGGLSNQPQHF
TRBV13	TRBD1	TRBJ2-3	NA	TGTGCCAGCAGCAGACAGGGGGCCACCACAGATACGCAGTATTTT	CASSRQGATTDTQYF
TRBV29-1	NA	TRBJ1-2	NA	TGCAGCTCTTACGGACCTAACTATGGCTACACCTTC	CSSYGPNYGYTF
TRBV28	NA	TRBJ2-2	NA	TGTGCCAGCAGTCCCCTCGCGAATGGCGGGGAGCTGTTTTTT	CASSPLANGGELFF
TRBV27	NA	TRBJ2-3	NA	TGTGCCAGCAGTTTACTAGCTAGCGTCAGCACAGATACGCAGTATTTT	CASSLLASVSTDTQYF
TRBV14	NA	TRBJ1-1	NA	TGTGCCAGCAGCCAAGACACGAACACTGAAGCTTTCTTT	CASSQDTNTEAFF
TRBV7-2	NA	TRBJ2-3	NA	TGTGCCAGCAGCCAAGGGGTGTTTCAGAGTACGCAGTATTTT	CASSQGVFQSTQYF
TRBV7-6	TRBD2	TRBJ2-3	NA	TGTGCCAGCAGCCTTAGCGGGGTCAGCACAGATACGCAGTATTTT	CASSLSGVSTDTQYF